This T cell receptor (beta chain) stems from a study of Graves' ophthalmopathy and Graves' hyperthyroidism. Germline assignment: CDR1 MDHEN and CDR2 SYDVKM. The CDR3 totals 13 residues. Amplification of the TCR beta CDR3 regions used RNA transcripts (as template). The workflow started with a first-round RT-PCR run with HTBI primers and then moved on to a second-round multiplex PCR. Via MiXCR, TCRdb re-called the multiplex PCR reads, giving one row per CDR3 protein. This sample has about 200,000 distinct CDR3 sequences, with around 30% found just once. This clonotype was seen only a few times. At one boundary the junction diverges from the germline segment, which might be a read error.

The sequence was collected from a man between 50 and 59 years old with Graves' ophthalmopathy. The rearrangement links TRBV28 to TRBJ2-7; tentatively, D is TRBD2 (6 bases). The material sequenced was peripheral blood. The CDR3 sequence is CASGLRESDERYF. Here the CDR3 DNA reads TGTGCCAGCGGCCTTCGGGAGTCCGACGAGCGGTACTTC.